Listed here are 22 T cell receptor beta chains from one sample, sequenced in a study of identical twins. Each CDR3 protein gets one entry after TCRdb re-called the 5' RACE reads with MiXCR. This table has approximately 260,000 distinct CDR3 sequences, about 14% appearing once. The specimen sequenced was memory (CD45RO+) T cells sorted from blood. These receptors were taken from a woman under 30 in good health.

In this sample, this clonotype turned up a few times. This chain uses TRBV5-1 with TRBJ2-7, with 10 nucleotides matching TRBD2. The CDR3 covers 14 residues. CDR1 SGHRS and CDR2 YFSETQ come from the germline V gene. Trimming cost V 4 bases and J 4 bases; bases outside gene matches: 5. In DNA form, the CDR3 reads TGCGCCAGCAGCCCGACTAGCGGGTTATACGAGCAGTACTTC. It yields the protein CASSPTSGLYEQYF.

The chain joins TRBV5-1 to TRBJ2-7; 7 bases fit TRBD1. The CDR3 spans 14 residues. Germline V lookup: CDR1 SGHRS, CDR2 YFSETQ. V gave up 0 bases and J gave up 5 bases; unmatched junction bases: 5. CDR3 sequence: CASSLGQGTDEQYF. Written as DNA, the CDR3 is TGCGCCAGCAGCTTGGGACAGGGTACCGACGAGCAGTACTTC. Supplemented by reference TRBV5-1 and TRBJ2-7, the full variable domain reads KAGVTQTPRYLIKTRGQQVTLSCSPISGHRSVSWYQQTPGQGLQFLFEYFSETQRNKGNFPGRFSGRQFSNSRSEMNVSTLELGDSALYLCASSLGQGTDEQYFGPGTRLTVT.

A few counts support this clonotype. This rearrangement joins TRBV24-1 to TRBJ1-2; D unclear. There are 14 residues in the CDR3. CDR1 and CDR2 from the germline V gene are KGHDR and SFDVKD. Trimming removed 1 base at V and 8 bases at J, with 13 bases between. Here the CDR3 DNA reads TGTGCCACCAGTGATTTTATTGGATTGTGGGGCTACACCTTC. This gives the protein CATSDFIGLWGYTF.

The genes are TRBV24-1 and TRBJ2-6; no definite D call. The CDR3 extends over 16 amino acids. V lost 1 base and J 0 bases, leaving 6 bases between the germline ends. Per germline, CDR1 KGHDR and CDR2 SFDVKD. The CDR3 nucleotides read TGTGCCACCAGTGATTTAGCCGGCTCTGGGGCCAACGTCCTGACTTTC. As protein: CATSDLAGSGANVLTF.

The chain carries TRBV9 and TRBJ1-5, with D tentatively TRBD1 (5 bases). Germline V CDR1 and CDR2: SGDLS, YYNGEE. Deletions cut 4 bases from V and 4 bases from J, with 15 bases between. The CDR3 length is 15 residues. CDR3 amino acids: CASSPGVRGNQPQHF. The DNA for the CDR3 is TGTGCCAGCAGCCCCGGTGTAAGGGGTAATCAGCCCCAGCATTTT.

The CDR3 bases are TGTGCCAGCACAGGGGGTTTCACTGAAGCTTTCTTT. Translating it yields CASTGGFTEAFF. This rearrangement joins TRBV25-1 to TRBJ1-1; the match to TRBD1 covers 7 bases. CDR1 and CDR2 (germline): MGHDK, SYGVNS. V lost 7 bases, J lost 4 bases, and 3 bases stayed unmatched. The length of the CDR3 is 12 residues.

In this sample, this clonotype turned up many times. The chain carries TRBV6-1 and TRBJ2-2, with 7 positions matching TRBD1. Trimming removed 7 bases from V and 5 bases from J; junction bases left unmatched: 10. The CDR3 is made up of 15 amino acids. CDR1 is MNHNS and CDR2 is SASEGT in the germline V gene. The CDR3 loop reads CASKTQGPGTGELFF. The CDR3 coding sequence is TGTGCCAGCAAAACACAGGGGCCAGGGACCGGGGAGCTGTTTTTT.

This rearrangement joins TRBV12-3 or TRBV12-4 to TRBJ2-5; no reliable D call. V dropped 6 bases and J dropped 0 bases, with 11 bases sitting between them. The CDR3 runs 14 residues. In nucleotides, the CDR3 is TGTGCCAGCAGCCGTCGGTCGTACCAAGAGACCCAGTACTTC. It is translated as CASSRRSYQETQYF.

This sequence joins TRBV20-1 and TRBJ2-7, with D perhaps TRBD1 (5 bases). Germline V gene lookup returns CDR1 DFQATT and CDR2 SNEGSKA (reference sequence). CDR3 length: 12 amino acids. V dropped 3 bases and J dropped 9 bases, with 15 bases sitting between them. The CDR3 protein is CSASNQGYGQYF. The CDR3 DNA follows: TGCAGTGCTAGCAACCAGGGCTATGGGCAGTACTTC.

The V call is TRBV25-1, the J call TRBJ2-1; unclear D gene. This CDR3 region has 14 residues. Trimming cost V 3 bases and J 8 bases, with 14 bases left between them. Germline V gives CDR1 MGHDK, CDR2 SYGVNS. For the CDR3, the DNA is TGTGCCAGCAGTGACATCCTTAGTCGTCATGAGCAGTTCTTC. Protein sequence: CASSDILSRHEQFF.

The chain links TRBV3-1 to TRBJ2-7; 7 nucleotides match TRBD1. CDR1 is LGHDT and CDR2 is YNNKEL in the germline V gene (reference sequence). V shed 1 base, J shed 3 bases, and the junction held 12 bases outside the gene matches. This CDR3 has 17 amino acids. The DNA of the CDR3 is TGTGCCAGCAGCCAAGTTACGACCGGGACAGCCTTCTACGAGCAGTACTTC. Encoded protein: CASSQVTTGTAFYEQYF.

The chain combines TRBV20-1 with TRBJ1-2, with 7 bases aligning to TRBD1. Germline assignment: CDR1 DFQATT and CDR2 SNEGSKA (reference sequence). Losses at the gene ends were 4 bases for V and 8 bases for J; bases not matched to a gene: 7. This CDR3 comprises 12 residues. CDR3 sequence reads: CSATEGARGYTF. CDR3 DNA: TGCAGTGCTACGGAGGGGGCGCGGGGCTACACCTTC.

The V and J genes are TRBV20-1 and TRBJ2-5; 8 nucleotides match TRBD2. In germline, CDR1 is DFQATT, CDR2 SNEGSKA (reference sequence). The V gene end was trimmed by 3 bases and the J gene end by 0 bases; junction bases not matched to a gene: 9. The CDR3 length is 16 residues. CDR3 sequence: CSASGPGLVNQETQYF. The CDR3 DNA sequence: TGCAGTGCTAGTGGTCCGGGACTAGTCAACCAAGAGACCCAGTACTTC.

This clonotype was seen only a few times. As DNA, the CDR3 is TGCGCCAGCAGCCAAGACGGTACGGGTACGGCCCAGCCCCAGCATTTT. It specifies CASSQDGTGTAQPQHF. The chain uses TRBV4-3 and TRBJ1-5; D is ambiguous. From germline, CDR1 is LGHNA and CDR2 YSLEER. V dropped 0 bases and J dropped 7 bases, with 16 bases sitting between them. There are 16 residues in the CDR3.

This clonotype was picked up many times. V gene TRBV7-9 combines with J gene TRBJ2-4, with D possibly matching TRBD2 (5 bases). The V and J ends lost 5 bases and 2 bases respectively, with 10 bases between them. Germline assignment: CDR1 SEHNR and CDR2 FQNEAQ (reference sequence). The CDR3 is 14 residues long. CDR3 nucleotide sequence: TGTGCCAGCAGCCCGGGAATTTCCAAAAACATTCAGTACTTC. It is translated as CASSPGISKNIQYF.

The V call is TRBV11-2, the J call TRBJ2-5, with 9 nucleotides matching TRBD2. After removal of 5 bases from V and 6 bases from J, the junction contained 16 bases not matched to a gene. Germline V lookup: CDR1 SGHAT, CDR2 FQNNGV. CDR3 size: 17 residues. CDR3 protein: CASSPRTSAGLGQTQYF. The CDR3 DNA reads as TGTGCCAGCAGCCCACGGACTAGCGCGGGCTTGGGGCAGACCCAGTACTTC. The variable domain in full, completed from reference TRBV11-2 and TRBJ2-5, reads EAGVAQSPRYKIIEKRQSVAFWCNPISGHATLYWYQQILGQGPKLLIQFQNNGVVDDSQLPKDRFSAERLKGVDSTLKIQPAKLEDSAVYLCASSPRTSAGLGQTQYFGPGTRLLVL.

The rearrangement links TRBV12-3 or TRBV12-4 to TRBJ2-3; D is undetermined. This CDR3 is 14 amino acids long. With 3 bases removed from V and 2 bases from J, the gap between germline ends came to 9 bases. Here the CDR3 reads CASSFGVFTDTQYF. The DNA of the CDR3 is TGTGCCAGCAGTTTTGGGGTCTTCACAGATACGCAGTATTTT.

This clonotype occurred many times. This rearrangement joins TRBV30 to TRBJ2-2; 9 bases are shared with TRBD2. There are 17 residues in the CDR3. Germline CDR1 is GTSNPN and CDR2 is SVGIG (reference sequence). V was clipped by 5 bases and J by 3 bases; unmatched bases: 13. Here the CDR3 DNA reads TGTGCCTGGGGGGGGTTGGCGGGAGGGCCTGACACCGGGGAGCTGTTTTTT. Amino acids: CAWGGLAGGPDTGELFF.

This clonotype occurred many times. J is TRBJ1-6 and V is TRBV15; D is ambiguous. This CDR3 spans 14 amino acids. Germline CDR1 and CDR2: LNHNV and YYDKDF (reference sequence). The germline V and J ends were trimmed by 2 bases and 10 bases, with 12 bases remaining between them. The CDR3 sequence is CATSRTRESSPLHF. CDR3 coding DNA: TGTGCCACCAGCAGAACCCGGGAATCCTCACCCCTCCACTTT.

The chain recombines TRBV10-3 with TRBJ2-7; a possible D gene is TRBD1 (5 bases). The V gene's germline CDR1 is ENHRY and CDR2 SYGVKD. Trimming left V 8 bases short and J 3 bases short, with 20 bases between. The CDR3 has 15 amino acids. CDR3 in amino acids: CAIRADSGLHYEQYF. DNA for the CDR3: TGTGCCATCCGGGCCGACAGTGGGCTTCACTACGAGCAGTACTTC.

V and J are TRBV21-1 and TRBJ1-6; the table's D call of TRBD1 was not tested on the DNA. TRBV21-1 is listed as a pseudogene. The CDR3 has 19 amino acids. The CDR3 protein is CASGKSRTGDRSYNSPLHF. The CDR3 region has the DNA TGTGCCAGCGGCAAATCGCGGACAGGGGATAGGTCCTATAATTCACCCCTCCACTTT.

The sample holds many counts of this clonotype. The CDR3 loop is CASRYTSGDTQYF. CDR3 nucleotides: TGCGCCAGCAGATATACTAGCGGGGATACGCAGTATTTT. The rearrangement uses TRBV5-1 and TRBJ2-3; TRBD2 matches at 9 bases. This CDR3 contains 13 residues. The V gene end was trimmed by 5 bases and the J gene end by 6 bases; junction bases not matched to a gene: 4. The germline CDR1 and CDR2 sequences are SGHRS and YFSETQ.